The next 32 T cell receptor beta chains were all read from a single sample in a study of T cell clonality in common variable immunodeficiency (dated by TCRdb to 2015 to 2017). Overall results and qualifications from the work: CVID TCRbeta sequences reportedly showed fewer deletions and N-nucleotide insertions and lacked highly modified clones with 13 or more V deletions.

Antigens for these TCRs are unknown. Receptors were amplified or captured by the immunoSEQ multiplex PCR assay. In its TCRdb copy, this immuneACCESS table keeps in-frame sequences only and misses some clones. Where compared with another copy, unresolved V genes explain less than half of these, and the others have no known cause. The data for this sample show tens of thousands of clones, each detected more than once. The top ten hold 6.5% to 7.5% of the sample. Material: peripheral blood mononuclear cells. The source is a human donor with common variable immunodeficiency.

By share, this clone ranks as medium-sized. With the read ending 3 residues before the CDR3 end, the germline J gene is used to fill in that end. The chain recombines TRBV20-1 with TRBJ1-2; 7 bases line up with TRBD1. CDR1 is DFQATT and CDR2 is SNEGSKA in the germline V gene (reference sequence). This CDR3 is 14 amino acids long. This chain's CDR3 is CSARDRGGGRGYTF. The CDR3 DNA, read in part, is TGCAGTGCTAGAGATCGGGGAGGGGGCCGGGGC.

Of note for this clone: The read terminates 3 residues before the CDR3 end, so the remaining end is supplied by the germline J gene. The chain couples TRBV19 to TRBJ2-7; TRBD1 agrees at 8 bases. The germline V gene encodes CDR1 LNHDA and CDR2 SQIVND (reference sequence). The CDR3 consists of 13 residues. V gave up 4 bases and J gave up 4 bases; unmatched junction bases: 3. The CDR3 protein is CASSTDRAYEQYF. The DNA read from the CDR3 is TGTGCCAGTAGTACGGACAGGGCATACGAG.

This clone was observed many times. The CDR3 end lies 3 residues beyond the end of the read and is filled in from the germline J gene. This chain joins TRBV11-2 and TRBJ2-7; no clear D gene. From germline, CDR1 is SGHAT and CDR2 FQNNGV. The germline V and J ends were trimmed by 2 bases and 6 bases, with 5 bases remaining between them. The CDR3 length is 11 residues. The CDR3 sequence is CASSLSSEQYF. CDR3 bases read: TGTGCCAGCAGCTTATCATCCGAG.

This clone was seen repeatedly, ten times or more. The sequence runs out 3 residues before the end of the CDR3; the remainder is reconstructed from the germline J gene. The rearrangement uses TRBV7-9 and TRBJ1-2, with 9 bases matching TRBD1. Germline V gene data show CDR1 as SEHNR and CDR2 as FQNEAQ (reference sequence). CDR3 length: 15 amino acids. Losses at the gene ends were 5 bases for V and 2 bases for J; bases not matched to a gene: 6. The sequenced CDR3 bases are TGTGCCAGCAGCGGGCGGGACAGGGAGAACTATGGC. Encoded protein: CASSGRDRENYG. The complete CDR3 sequence is CASSGRDRENYGYTF.

This clone was observed at least ten times. Sequencing ends 3 residues short of the CDR3 end; the germline J gene provides the rest. This chain uses TRBV5-1 with TRBJ2-3; possible D gene TRBD2, 6 bases. In germline, CDR1 is SGHRS, CDR2 YFSETQ. This CDR3 contains 15 residues. Trimming took off 0 bases at V and 4 bases at J, with 12 bases between the two ends. CDR3 DNA (partial): TGCGCCAGCAGCTTGGGACTAGGCCTGGCAGATACG. Protein: CASSLGLGLADT. The whole CDR3 sequence reads CASSLGLGLADTQYF.

This clone was picked up a small number of times. The missing CDR3 end, 3 residues past where the read stops, is filled in from the germline J gene. The V and J genes are TRBV2 and TRBJ2-3, with 10 bases identical to TRBD2. This CDR3 has 19 amino acids. The V gene end was trimmed by 11 bases and the J gene end by 1 base; junction bases not matched to a gene: 21. From germline, CDR1 is SNHLY and CDR2 FYNNEI. CDR3 DNA (partial): TGTGCCTCTAATAGGGTCGGGGCTAGCGGGAGAGTGGGCACAGATACG. This translates into CASNRVGASGRVGTDT. Given in full, the CDR3 is CASNRVGASGRVGTDTQYF. The variable domain in full, with the rest retrieved from reference TRBV2 and TRBJ2-3, is EPEVTQTPSHQVTQMGQEVILRCVPISNHLYFYWYRQILGQKVEFLVSFYNNEISEKSEIFDDQFSVERPDGSNFTLKIRSTKLEDSAMYFCASNRVGASGRVGTDTQYFGPGTRLTVL.

The sequenced part of the CDR3 DNA is TGTGCCAGTACCCCTAGGCCAGGGGCCGAG. It is translated as CASTPRPGAE. The CDR3 reads in full as CASTPRPGAEQYF. The J gene is TRBJ2-7, the V gene TRBV19; possibly TRBD1 for D (6 bases). The read ends 3 residues early relative to the CDR3; the germline J gene fills the gap. The V gene lost 7 bases and the J gene lost 6 bases, with 16 bases spanning the gap. The CDR3 extends over 13 amino acids. CDR1 and CDR2 from the germline V gene are LNHDA and SQIVND (reference sequence).

Worth noting for this clone: The sequenced fragment ends 3 residues before the CDR3 boundary, so the rest is inferred from the germline J gene. The chain combines TRBV19 with TRBJ2-1; 7 bases are shared with TRBD2. Per the germline V gene, CDR1 is LNHDA and CDR2 is SQIVND (reference sequence). The CDR3 has 17 amino acids. V lost 3 bases, J lost 4 bases, and 12 bases stayed unmatched. CDR3 bases read: TGTGCCAGTAGTATGGCGAGGTCTAGCGGTATTTACAATGAG. Amino acid sequence: CASSMARSSGIYNE. The full CDR3 protein reads CASSMARSSGIYNEQFF.

This clone was detected many times. The observed sequence ends 3 residues before the CDR3 terminus, with the missing tail filled in from the germline J gene. The chain is built from TRBV24-1 and TRBJ2-1; 10 bases match TRBD2. CDR1 and CDR2 from the germline V gene are KGHDR and SFDVKD. V lost 4 bases, J lost 9 bases, and 2 bases stayed unmatched. The CDR3 totals 13 residues. CDR3 region: CATSEGLAVEQFF. The DNA read from the CDR3 is TGTGCCACCAGTGAAGGACTAGCGGTTGAG.

This clone was observed a handful of times. The CDR3 end is not reached by the read, which stops 3 residues before it; the germline J gene fills it in. This CDR3 is also generated by other DNA sequences in the sample. The chain employs TRBV19 and TRBJ2-7; 9 bases line up with TRBD2. CDR1 is LNHDA, CDR2 SQIVND, per germline (reference sequence). The CDR3 sequence is 16 residues long. The ends lost 4 bases at V and 4 bases at J; junction bases unmatched: 11. Incomplete CDR3 DNA: TGTGCCAGTAGTAGAAGCGGGACTAGCACAAATTACGAG. Translating it yields CASSRSGTSTNYE. From start to end, the CDR3 is CASSRSGTSTNYEQYF.

This clone was recorded a few times. The read ends 3 residues before the CDR3 terminus; that terminus is restored from the germline J gene. This rearrangement joins TRBV6-2 or TRBV6-3 to TRBJ1-3; D is unclear. There are 17 residues in the CDR3. V shed 2 bases and J shed 0 bases, with 14 bases lying between them. From germline, CDR1 is MNHEY and CDR2 SVGEGT. Incomplete CDR3 DNA: TGTGCCAGCAGTTACCGCGCAGGCCTCTACTCTGGAAACACC. Its translation: CASSYRAGLYSGNT. The CDR3 in full is CASSYRAGLYSGNTIYF.

This clone qualifies as medium-sized. The read falls 3 residues short of the CDR3 end, and the missing part is taken from the germline J gene. The chain has TRBV15 and TRBJ2-5; D possibly corresponds to TRBD2 (6 bases). V was trimmed by 0 bases and J by 4 bases, leaving 12 bases between them. Looked up from germline, CDR1 is LNHNV and CDR2 is YYDKDF (reference sequence). This CDR3 is built from 15 residues. The DNA read from the CDR3 is TGTGCCACCAGCAGAGATATAAGGAGGGGAGAGACC. Amino acids: CATSRDIRRGET. The complete CDR3 sequence is CATSRDIRRGETQYF.

As for this clone: The observed sequence ends 3 residues before the CDR3 terminus, with the missing tail filled in from the germline J gene. This chain joins TRBV11-3 and TRBJ2-1; no clear D gene. The V and J ends lost 0 bases and 9 bases respectively, with 6 bases between them. Per germline, CDR1 SGHNT and CDR2 YENEEA. The CDR3 covers 12 residues. Partial CDR3 DNA: TGTGCCAGCAGCTTAGACTCTAGTGAG. Translation: CASSLDSSE. The whole CDR3 is CASSLDSSEQFF.

This clone was seen at least ten times. The read halts 3 residues ahead of the CDR3 end, with the missing end drawn from the germline J gene. V is TRBV7-6 and J is TRBJ2-1; D might be TRBD2 (6 bases). Germline V gives CDR1 SGHVS, CDR2 FNYEAQ. V lost 1 base, J lost 3 bases, and 10 bases lay in between. The CDR3 is 15 residues long. This CDR3 reads CASSLGDFLYNEQFF. The CDR3 bases that were read are TGTGCCAGCAGCTTAGGGGACTTCCTCTACAATGAG.

This clone was seen only a few times. The read falls 3 residues short of the CDR3 end, and the missing part is taken from the germline J gene. The V call is TRBV30, the J call TRBJ2-7; 16 nucleotides match TRBD2. V trimming: 3 bases; J trimming: 4 bases; junction bases outside the gene matches: 15. CDR3 length: 19 amino acids. Germline V gives CDR1 GTSNPN, CDR2 SVGIG (reference sequence). Here the CDR3 reads CAWSPAWGTSGRAGYEQYF. The sequenced part of the CDR3 DNA is TGTGCCTGGAGCCCCGCTTGGGGGACTAGCGGGAGGGCCGGATACGAG.

This clone has more than one count but fewer than ten. The CDR3 end falls 3 residues outside the read, so it is completed with the germline J gene. The chain carries TRBV19 and TRBJ1-1; D is unresolved. The ends were cut back, 3 bases at V and 3 bases at J, with 11 bases in the middle. This CDR3 comprises 14 residues. In germline, CDR1 is LNHDA, CDR2 SQIVND (reference sequence). Incomplete CDR3 DNA: TGTGCCAGTAGTATCGGGTACACCTACACTGAA. As protein: CASSIGYTYTE. From start to end, the CDR3 is CASSIGYTYTEAFF.

Note on this clone: The read terminates 3 residues ahead of where the CDR3 ends, so the germline J gene completes it. The chain combines TRBV11-2 with TRBJ2-3, with a weak D call TRBD1 (6 bases). V was shortened by 1 base and J by 4 bases, with 9 bases between the two germline ends. The CDR3 is made up of 14 amino acids. CDR1 and CDR2 (germline): SGHAT, FQNNGV. CDR3 bases read: TGTGCCAGCAGCTTAGGGGGGCGGGCAGATACG. This codes for CASSLGGRADT. The full-length CDR3 reads as CASSLGGRADTQYF.

With respect to this clone: Sequencing ends 3 residues short of the CDR3 end; the germline J gene provides the rest. The chain links TRBV7-8 to TRBJ1-4, with 11 bases aligning to TRBD1. Germline V lookup: CDR1 SGHVS, CDR2 FQNEAQ. This CDR3 has 17 amino acids. Germline trimming cut 5 bases from V and 7 bases from J; bases unmatched to any gene: 12. The CDR3 loop reads CASSLLTGTGGGEKLFF. The DNA read from the CDR3 is TGTGCCAGCAGCCTGCTAACCGGGACAGGGGGTGGTGAAAAA.

As to this clone: The read stops 3 residues short of the end of the CDR3; the missing end is completed from the germline J gene. V is TRBV2 and J is TRBJ2-5, with D possibly TRBD1 on 6 matching bases. Trimming took off 5 bases at V and 0 bases at J, with 10 bases between the two ends. Germline assignment: CDR1 SNHLY and CDR2 FYNNEI. CDR3 length: 14 amino acids. The chain's CDR3 is CASSRDRYQETQYF. The part of the CDR3 DNA that was read is TGTGCCAGCAGTCGAGACAGGTACCAAGAGACC. Full variable domain (remainder filled in from reference TRBV2 and TRBJ2-5): EPEVTQTPSHQVTQMGQEVILRCVPISNHLYFYWYRQILGQKVEFLVSFYNNEISEKSEIFDDQFSVERPDGSNFTLKIRSTKLEDSAMYFCASSRDRYQETQYFGPGTRLLVL.

This clone has a count of ten or more. The DNA read from the CDR3 is TGTGCCAGCACACTAGCGGGAGTTAATGAG. It codes for CASTLAGVNE. The complete CDR3 sequence is CASTLAGVNEQFF. This sequence joins TRBV6-2 or TRBV6-3 and TRBJ2-1; 11 positions match TRBD2. The read falls 3 residues short of the CDR3 end, and the missing part is taken from the germline J gene. The germline V gene encodes CDR1 MNHEY and CDR2 SVGEGT. There are 13 residues in the CDR3. The V and J ends lost 7 bases and 7 bases, in that order; junction bases with no gene match: 3.

As to this clone: Read sequence stops 3 residues before the CDR3 end, and the germline J gene provides the missing end. The rearrangement links TRBV7-9 to TRBJ2-7, with TRBD2 matching 8 bases. V shed 5 bases and J 6 bases; nucleotides not matched to a gene: 6. Germline V CDR1 and CDR2: SEHNR, FQNEAQ (reference sequence). The CDR3 runs 13 residues. The part of the CDR3 DNA that was read is TGTGCCAGCAGCACCGGGACTAGGGGCGAG. It codes for CASSTGTRGE. The CDR3 in full is CASSTGTRGEQYF. Supplemented by reference TRBV7-9 and TRBJ2-7, the full variable domain reads DTGVSQNPRHKITKRGQNVTFRCDPISEHNRLYWYRQTLGQGPEFLTYFQNEAQLEKSRLLSDRFSAERPKGSFSTLEIQRTEQGDSAMYLCASSTGTRGEQYFGPGTRLTVT.

Ten or more counts support this clone. The read comes to an end 3 residues before the CDR3 does, leaving the germline J gene to fill in the end. The chain links TRBV5-1 to TRBJ2-1; 10 nucleotides align to TRBD2. Trimming took 4 bases from V and 2 from J; bases not matched to a gene: 3. This CDR3 region has 15 residues. CDR1 and CDR2 (germline): SGHRS, YFSETQ. The CDR3 loop reads CASSITSGTYNEQFF. The CDR3 DNA, read in part, is TGCGCCAGCAGCATCACTAGCGGGACCTACAATGAG.

This clone is labeled medium-sized. Read data end 3 residues before the CDR3 end; the end is taken from the germline J gene. This rearrangement joins TRBV14 to TRBJ2-7; unclear D gene. The V and J ends lost 8 bases and 3 bases respectively, with 2 bases between them. The CDR3 is made up of 9 amino acids. The germline V gene has CDR1 SGHDN and CDR2 FVKESK. The sequenced CDR3 bases are TGTGCCAGCCTCTACGAG. Its translation is CASLYE. The whole CDR3 sequence is CASLYEQYF.

As for this clone: The CDR3 goes on 3 residues after the read ends, and that part is filled in from the germline J gene. This rearrangement joins TRBV6-1 to TRBJ2-7; D not certain. Germline CDR1 and CDR2: MNHNS and SASEGT. The CDR3 is 14 amino acids. V lost 2 bases and J 2 bases, leaving 10 bases between the germline ends. CDR3 DNA, as far as it was read: TGTGCCAGCAGTGAATCCCACAGAGCCTACGAG. It codes for CASSESHRAYE. The CDR3 as a whole reads CASSESHRAYEQYF.

This clone was counted between two and nine times. The CDR3 extends 3 residues past the end of the read, so its final part is completed from the germline J gene. The chain employs TRBV5-4 and TRBJ2-7; no clear D gene. The germline V gene encodes CDR1 SGHNT and CDR2 YYREEE (reference sequence). The CDR3 runs 11 residues. The V end was cut by 5 bases, the J end by 1 base, with 4 bases between. Here the CDR3 reads CASSPSYEQYF. Incomplete CDR3 DNA: TGTGCCAGCAGTCCATCCTACGAG.

Comment on this clone: The read finishes 3 residues shy of the CDR3 end, and the germline J gene is used to complete it. The chain has TRBV7-9 and TRBJ2-3; possibly TRBD1 for D (6 bases). V was trimmed by 5 bases and J by 2 bases, leaving 11 bases between them. Germline CDR1 is SEHNR and CDR2 is FQNEAQ (reference sequence). The CDR3 has 14 amino acids. CDR3 loop: CASSLEGVTDTQYF. CDR3 DNA, as far as it was read: TGTGCCAGCAGCCTAGAGGGGGTCACAGATACG. Full variable domain (outside the CDR3, taken from reference TRBV7-9 and TRBJ2-3): DTGVSQNPRHKITKRGQNVTFRCDPISEHNRLYWYRQTLGQGPEFLTYFQNEAQLEKSRLLSDRFSAERPKGSFSTLEIQRTEQGDSAMYLCASSLEGVTDTQYFGPGTRLTVL.

Note on this clone: The CDR3 end falls 3 residues outside the read, so it is completed with the germline J gene. The chain uses TRBV18 and TRBJ2-1; D might be TRBD1 (6 bases). V gave up 4 bases and J gave up 9 bases, with 16 bases separating them. This CDR3 contains 14 residues. Germline V gene lookup returns CDR1 KGHSH and CDR2 LQKENI. The CDR3 spells CASSLEQGRGEQFF. CDR3 DNA (partial): TGTGCCAGCTCACTGGAACAGGGCCGTGGTGAG.

This clone was seen repeatedly, ten times or more. The CDR3 sequence: CASSLDSFTDTQYF. The DNA read from the CDR3 is TGTGCCAGCAGCCTAGACAGTTTCACAGATACG. This rearrangement joins TRBV5-6 to TRBJ2-3; TRBD1 is a possible D gene (5 bases). Sequencing ends 3 residues short of the CDR3 end; the germline J gene provides the rest. Trimming pared 4 bases from V and 2 bases from J, leaving 11 bases between. Germline-derived CDR1 and CDR2 are SGHDT and YYEEEE. This CDR3 is 14 amino acids long.

This clone was detected a few times. The read comes to an end 3 residues before the CDR3 does, leaving the germline J gene to fill in the end. V and J are TRBV7-6 and TRBJ1-5; 7 bases are shared with TRBD1. Looked up from germline, CDR1 is SGHVS and CDR2 is FNYEAQ. V was pared by 5 bases and J by 1 base, with 8 bases of the junction left unmatched. The CDR3 has 16 amino acids. The chain's CDR3 is CASSVYRGISNQPQHF. The CDR3 DNA, read in part, is TGTGCCAGCAGCGTTTACAGGGGAATCAGCAATCAGCCC.

This clone was seen repeatedly, ten times or more. This chain's CDR3 is CASSLNGLAGEYNEQFF. CDR3 DNA, as far as it was read: TGTGCCAGCAGCTTAAATGGTCTAGCGGGAGAATACAATGAG. The rearrangement joins TRBV7-3 to TRBJ2-1; 10 bases are shared with TRBD2. The observed sequence ends 3 residues before the CDR3 terminus, with the missing tail filled in from the germline J gene. There are 17 residues in the CDR3. The V and J ends lost 1 base and 4 bases, in that order; junction bases with no gene match: 7. Germline V lookup: CDR1 SGHTA, CDR2 FQGTGA.

This clone was counted many times. With the read ending 3 residues before the CDR3 end, the germline J gene is used to fill in that end. The chain couples TRBV2 to TRBJ2-5; 10 bases fit TRBD2. J was trimmed by 5 bases and V by 1 base; bases with no gene match: 7. CDR3 size: 16 residues. Per the germline V gene, CDR1 is SNHLY and CDR2 is FYNNEI. The part of the CDR3 DNA that was read is TGTGCCAGCAGTGAAGTTGAAGCGGGAGGGAGGGAGACC. Its protein product is CASSEVEAGGRET. The whole CDR3 is CASSEVEAGGRETQYF.

This clone came up a few times. The read ends 3 residues before the CDR3 terminus; that terminus is restored from the germline J gene. The rearrangement links TRBV7-9 to TRBJ2-1, with 8 bases matching TRBD1. The CDR3 spans 15 residues. Germline CDR1 is SEHNR and CDR2 is FQNEAQ (reference sequence). The V segment lost 4 bases and the J segment 2 bases; nucleotides outside the gene matches: 4. The CDR3 loop is CASSWPGQAYNEQFF. The sequenced CDR3 bases are TGTGCCAGCAGCTGGCCGGGACAGGCCTACAATGAG.